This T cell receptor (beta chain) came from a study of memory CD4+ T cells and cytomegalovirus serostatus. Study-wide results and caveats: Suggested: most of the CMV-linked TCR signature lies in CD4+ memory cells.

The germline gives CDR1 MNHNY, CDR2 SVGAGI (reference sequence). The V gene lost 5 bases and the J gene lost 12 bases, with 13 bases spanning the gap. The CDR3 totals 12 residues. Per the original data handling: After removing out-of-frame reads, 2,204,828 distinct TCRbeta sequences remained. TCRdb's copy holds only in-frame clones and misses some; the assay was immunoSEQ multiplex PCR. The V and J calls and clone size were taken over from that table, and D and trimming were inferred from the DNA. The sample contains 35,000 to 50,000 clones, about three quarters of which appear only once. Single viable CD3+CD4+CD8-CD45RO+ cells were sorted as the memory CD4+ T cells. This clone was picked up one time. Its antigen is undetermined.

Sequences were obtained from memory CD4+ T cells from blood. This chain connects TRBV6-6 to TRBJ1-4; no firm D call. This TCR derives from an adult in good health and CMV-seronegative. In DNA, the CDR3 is TGTGCCAGCAGTAAAACCCGTGAGCAACTGTTTTTT. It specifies CASSKTREQLFF.